This T cell receptor (beta chain) was captured by sequencing in a study of cytomegalovirus exposure and HLA in healthy donors. The PCR contained 60 Vbeta and 13 Jbeta primers. Profiled with immunoSEQ multiplex PCR; TCRdb holds only in-frame clones, not every one. This sample carries some 98,000 clones, roughly 80% of them seen once, and the ten largest clones take 10%. The V end lost 3 bases, the J end lost 4 bases, and 12 bases lay between the germline ends. CDR3 length: 14 residues. From germline, CDR1 is LNHDA and CDR2 SQIVND (reference sequence). This receptor was obtained from a human donor in good health. The rearrangement links TRBV19 to TRBJ2-5; the D gene is possibly TRBD2 (6 bases). Sequenced sample: PBMCs. For the CDR3, the DNA is TGTGCCAGTAGTATCGGGGGACCAGGAGAGACCCAGTACTTC. Residues: CASSIGGPGETQYF.